Listed here is a single TCR beta chain. This clonotype was counted ten times or more. What this receptor recognizes is not known. No base quality values were provided; no much bigger clone lies one nucleotide off. Sequences MDHEN (CDR1) and SYDVKM (CDR2) are obtained from the germline V gene. The germline V end is reduced by 6 bases and the J end by 5 bases; junction bases left unmatched: 14. Including cysteine and phenylalanine, the CDR3 has 17 amino acids. Only CDR3 DNA is held: 51 bases, read in frame from base 1. In the ophthalmopathy patients, disease was moderately to severely active, with a Clinical Activity Score of 3 or more, a NOSPECS grade of 4 or more, and a duration of less than 3 months. Exclusion was applied to patients with uncontrolled infections, other autoimmune diseases, pregnancy or lactation. Diagnoses relied on clinical symptoms, serum thyroxine and TRAb, thyroid ultrasound and orbital computed tomography. PBMCs were separated from approximately 10 ml of fresh peripheral blood using Ficoll-Paque density gradient centrifugation. Trizol reagent was used to extract total RNA, and RNA quality was then checked on an Agilent 2100 Bioanalyzer.

TCR beta CDR3 regions were amplified from RNA transcripts. For the first round of RT-PCR on the TCR CDR3, the HTBI primer set was used together with the Qiagen OneStep RT-PCR kit. A second multiplex PCR round built the libraries, followed by size selection and purification. The libraries were sequenced on an Illumina HiSeq2000 using paired-end 100 bp reads. In the paper's pipeline: SOAPnuke was used to process the raw data, throwing out any read that contained adapters or uncalled bases, had a mean Phred below 15, or lacked an exact constant-primer or identifier match. COPE v1.2.5 was used to merge high-quality paired reads, and clonotypes were defined as unique nucleotide sequences. MiTCR v1.1 was used to align the clonotypes against IMGT TRBV, TRBD and TRBJ reference segments. Analysis was restricted to V-J combinations with a frequency above 0.0001, which covered 98% to 99.2% of repertoires. A TCS score was defined as the ratio of F50 (clonal expansion) to E x V (chaos), with BLOSUM62-based TCRdist applied between CDR3 peptides within each V-J. Welch's t-statistics and random forest reduced fewer than 550 V-J features to 10 to 15, which were used in a naive Bayes classifier (R e1071). The public reads were reprocessed in TCRdb via fastp at Q25 and MiXCR, keeping in-frame beta chains. Each record represents a unique CDR3 protein, reported with the most common genes and DNA among its rows. These V and J calls are TCRdb output, not the study's own analysis. In this sample the table shows about 590,000 distinct CDR3 sequences, about 14% of which occur a single time. More than 6% of the sample is in the top ten clones.

The data stem from a study of T cells in Graves' hyperthyroidism and ophthalmopathy (dated by TCRdb to the late 2010s). Background for the entire study: Peripheral blood was sampled at the time of initial diagnosis, prior to any treatment. An independent validation cohort of 18 to 20 hyperthyroidism patients and 17 patients who later progressed to ophthalmopathy tested prospective prediction of ophthalmopathy. Once sampling was done, hyperthyroidism patients were given methimazole at a starting dose of 30 mg daily, whereas ophthalmopathy patients were given high-dose intravenous methylprednisolone. TCR V-J signatures able to tell the groups apart were searched for in a discovery cohort of 95 to 100 patients, of whom around 43 had Graves' ophthalmopathy and more than 55 had stable Graves' hyperthyroidism. The paper reports TCR Vbeta CDR3 sequencing of fewer than 150 peripheral blood samples: approximately 41 ophthalmopathy, 75 to 80 hyperthyroidism and around 17 progressor patients. For training and testing, the 100 or so patients in the discovery cohort were randomly divided in a 7:3 ratio. In addition, the study compared T-cell repertoires in thyroid tissue and in blood from about 6 Graves' hyperthyroidism patients.

Results and caveats for the whole study, not just this receptor: Sample size was not statistically predetermined, and blinding of investigators to group allocation was not performed. A model built on a 13 V-J signature distinguished ophthalmopathy from stable hyperthyroidism, reaching 85% to 90% sensitivity and around 81% specificity in cross-validation and 80%/75% in testing. In validation, progression to ophthalmopathy was predicted by the model with about 70% sensitivity and 72% to 85% specificity, a median of approximately 6.5 months before onset. Most expanded thyroid clonotypes (frequency above 0.001) were also detected in blood, a finding suggesting that blood repertoires may reflect thyroid immune responses.

This receptor was identified in a woman under 30 with Graves' ophthalmopathy. The chain joins TRBV28 to TRBJ2-5; 11 nucleotides in the junction match TRBD2. Input material: blood. The base sequence is TGTGCCAGCAGCCCCGGGACTAGCGGAACTATAGGGGAGACCCAGTACTTC. Protein translation: CASSPGTSGTIGETQYF.